The next 2 T cell receptor beta chains were all read from a single sample in a study of cytomegalovirus exposure and HLA in healthy donors. The study ran its PCR with 60 Vbeta and 13 Jbeta primers. Clones were read by immunoSEQ multiplex PCR, and TCRdb kept only the in-frame ones, dropping some. The sample has roughly 120,000 clones, 75% to 85% seen once. The sample consisted of PBMCs. The origin of the receptors is a man aged 25-45 years in good health and CMV-seronegative.

V usage is TRBV11-2 and J usage is TRBJ2-7; the match to TRBD2 covers 12 bases. The CDR3 spans 16 residues. The junction had 7 bases not matched to a gene; V was cut back by 3 bases and J by 4 bases. The germline V gene has CDR1 SGHAT and CDR2 FQNNGV. Here the CDR3 reads CASSLLLAGGVYEQYF. The CDR3 bases are TGTGCCAGCAGCTTGCTTCTAGCGGGAGGGGTGTACGAGCAGTACTTC.

This clone appeared a single time. This chain links TRBV6-5 with TRBJ2-1, with 8 nucleotides matching TRBD2. Per germline, CDR1 MNHEY and CDR2 SVGAGI. The V and J ends lost 6 bases and 3 bases, in that order; junction bases with no gene match: 7. The CDR3 extends over 15 amino acids. CDR3 sequence (DNA): TGTGCCAGCAGCACTAGGCTAGCGGGCTACAATGAGCAGTTCTTC. Amino acid sequence: CASSTRLAGYNEQFF.